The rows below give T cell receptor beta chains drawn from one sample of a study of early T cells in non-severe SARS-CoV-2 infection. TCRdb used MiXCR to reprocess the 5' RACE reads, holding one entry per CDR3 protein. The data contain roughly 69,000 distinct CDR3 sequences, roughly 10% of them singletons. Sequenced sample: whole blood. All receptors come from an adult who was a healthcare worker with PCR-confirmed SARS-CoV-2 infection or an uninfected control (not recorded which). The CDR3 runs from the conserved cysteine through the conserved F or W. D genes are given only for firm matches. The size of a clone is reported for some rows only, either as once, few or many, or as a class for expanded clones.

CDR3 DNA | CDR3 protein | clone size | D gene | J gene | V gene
TGTGCCACCAGTGTAAGGGGGCGAGGTACAGATACGCAGTATTTT | CATSVRGRGTDTQYF | few | TRBD1 | TRBJ2-3 | TRBV24-1
TGCAGCGTAACGACAGGGCCCAACACCGGGGAGCTGTTTTTT | CSVTTGPNTGELFF | many | TRBD1 | TRBJ2-2 | TRBV29-1
TGCAGCGTTGAAGATCTTCGGGGGGCAGATACGCAGTATTTT | CSVEDLRGADTQYF | many | TRBD2 | TRBJ2-3 | TRBV29-1
TGTGCCAGCAGTGCTCCGGGACAACTCATAGGGGGCTACACCTTC | CASSAPGQLIGGYTF | many | NA | TRBJ1-2 | TRBV6-1
TGTGCCAGCAGTTGGTCCGGACAGGGCGGAAATCAGCCCCAGCATTTT | CASSWSGQGGNQPQHF | many | TRBD1 | TRBJ1-5 | TRBV27
TGTGCCAGTAGTACGGGGACTAGCGGGAGGGCCGGTAATGAGCAGTTCTTC | CASSTGTSGRAGNEQFF | many | TRBD2 | TRBJ2-1 | TRBV19
TGCGCCAGCAGCTTGGGAGGTCTAGCAATCTACAATGAGCAGTTCTTC | CASSLGGLAIYNEQFF | NA | NA | TRBJ2-1 | TRBV5-1
TGTGCCAGCAGCCGGACTAGCGGGGGGCCTAACAATGAGCAGTTCTTC | CASSRTSGGPNNEQFF | many | TRBD2 | TRBJ2-1 | TRBV7-2
TGCAGTGCCCCTAGGGGCGGGAGGGTGGATGAGCAGTTCTTC | CSAPRGGRVDEQFF | NA | TRBD2 | TRBJ2-1 | TRBV20-1
TGCAGTGCTCTCGAGGGGTTCGGAGAGACCCAGTACTTC | CSALEGFGETQYF | NA | NA | TRBJ2-5 | TRBV20-1
TGTGCCAGCAGCGAAGGGGGAAAACTCACAGATACGCAGTATTTT | CASSEGGKLTDTQYF | NA | NA | TRBJ2-3 | TRBV7-8
TGTGCCAGCAGTTACCACTTGACCTACGAGCAGTACTTC | CASSYHLTYEQYF | many | NA | TRBJ2-7 | TRBV6-6
TGTGCCACCAGCACAGTGGACAGAGACTACGAGCAGTACTTC | CATSTVDRDYEQYF | once | NA | TRBJ2-7 | TRBV15
TGTGCCAGCAGTTTAGGACTAGCGGGAGTGACAGATACGCAGTATTTT | CASSLGLAGVTDTQYF | few | TRBD2 | TRBJ2-3 | TRBV6-5
TGTGCCAGCAGCCCCCCCTCGGCGGGAGGTCCCTACGAGCAGTACTTC | CASSPPSAGGPYEQYF | many | TRBD2 | TRBJ2-7 | TRBV13
TGTGCCAGCAGCCAAGCACTTGTCGGGGATACGCAGTATTTT | CASSQALVGDTQYF | many | NA | TRBJ2-3 | TRBV4-2
TGTGCCAGCAGTTATGACTATGACCAAGAGACCCAGTACTTC | CASSYDYDQETQYF | many | NA | TRBJ2-5 | TRBV6-2/TRBV6-3
TGCAGTGCTAGTGCCCCGGGACTAGCAACAGATACGCAGTATTTT | CSASAPGLATDTQYF | NA | TRBD2 | TRBJ2-3 | TRBV20-1
TGTGCCACCAGCGGGGGGGCCGCCGACGAGCAGTACTTC | CATSGGAADEQYF | NA | NA | TRBJ2-7 | TRBV15
TGTGCCAGCAGTCCCCCGTCCGGGACAGGGGACAATCAGCCCCAGCATTTT | CASSPPSGTGDNQPQHF | few | TRBD1 | TRBJ1-5 | TRBV28
TGTGCCAGTAGTAAAAGGGACAGGGACTATGGCTACACCTTC | CASSKRDRDYGYTF | many | TRBD1 | TRBJ1-2 | TRBV19
TGCGCCAGCAGCCAAGTTCGGATAGCAGGGGTAAACACTGAAGCTTTCTTT | CASSQVRIAGVNTEAFF | many | NA | TRBJ1-1 | TRBV4-3
TGTGCCAGCAGCCTTTATGCCGATATCGGCTACACCTTC | CASSLYADIGYTF | NA | NA | TRBJ1-2 | TRBV3-1
TGTGCCAGCAGCTCCCACCAAGAGACCCAGTACTTC | CASSSHQETQYF | NA | NA | TRBJ2-5 | TRBV5-4
TGCAGTGCTAGAGTCCCCGCCGGGGATGTGCGCCAAAACATTCAGTACTTC | CSARVPAGDVRQNIQYF | NA | NA | TRBJ2-4 | TRBV20-1
TGCGCCAGCAGCTTGGGGCTTGCGGCCTCCTACGAGCAGTACTTC | CASSLGLAASYEQYF | few | NA | TRBJ2-7 | TRBV5-1
TGTGCCAGCAGCCGGACAGGGGAAGGGAACACTGAAGCTTTCTTT | CASSRTGEGNTEAFF | few | TRBD1 | TRBJ1-1 | TRBV4-2
TGCGCCAGCAGCCAAGATTCGTTTCTCCTGACCGAGCAGTACTTC | CASSQDSFLLTEQYF | NA | NA | TRBJ2-7 | TRBV4-1
TGTGCCAGCAGCTTAATCCCGGGGCTAGGGACTGAAGCTTTCTTT | CASSLIPGLGTEAFF | many | NA | TRBJ1-1 | TRBV5-6
TGCAGTGCTAGAGATCGGCGAGGGATCCCTCCCAATGAGCAGTTCTTC | CSARDRRGIPPNEQFF | NA | NA | TRBJ2-1 | TRBV20-1
TGTGCCAGCAGCCCGCGTTCGACCACAGATACGCAGTATTTT | CASSPRSTTDTQYF | many | NA | TRBJ2-3 | TRBV7-9
TGTGCCATCAGTGAGTCTGGCGCGGGAGAAGTCCACAATGAGCAGTTCTTC | CAISESGAGEVHNEQFF | few | TRBD2 | TRBJ2-1 | TRBV10-3
TGTGCCAGCAGCCGCCCTGGGCGGGTAGAAGAGACCCAGTACTTC | CASSRPGRVEETQYF | NA | NA | TRBJ2-5 | TRBV3-1
TGCGCCAGCAGCGTTGAGACAGGGGGCATATACGAGCAGTACTTC | CASSVETGGIYEQYF | few | TRBD1 | TRBJ2-7 | TRBV5-1
TGTGCCAGCAGTTTGAGTTCGGGTGACAATGAGCAGTTCTTC | CASSLSSGDNEQFF | few | NA | TRBJ2-1 | TRBV12-3/TRBV12-4
TGTGCCAGCAGATCTATGAGAGGGGGCTACACCTTC | CASRSMRGGYTF | NA | NA | TRBJ1-2 | TRBV28
TGTGCCAGCAGCTTCGGGCCAGAGGAGACCCAGTACTTC | CASSFGPEETQYF | NA | NA | TRBJ2-5 | TRBV7-2
TGTGCCACCAGTGAACACAGGGGGAGCTCCTACAATGAGCAGTTCTTC | CATSEHRGSSYNEQFF | many | TRBD1 | TRBJ2-1 | TRBV24-1
TGTGCCAGCTCACCGGACAGGGACCACACTGAAGCTTTCTTT | CASSPDRDHTEAFF | few | TRBD1 | TRBJ1-1 | TRBV18
TGTGCCAGCAGCCGGACCGGACAGGGTACCGGGGAGCTGTTTTTT | CASSRTGQGTGELFF | NA | TRBD1 | TRBJ2-2 | TRBV7-6
TGTGCCAGCACAGGGCTTGGAGAAAAACTGTTTTTT | CASTGLGEKLFF | few | NA | TRBJ1-4 | TRBV2
TGTGCCAGCAGCCTTAGCGGGGAGGGTGTTACGCAGTATTTT | CASSLSGEGVTQYF | few | TRBD2 | TRBJ2-3 | TRBV12-3/TRBV12-4
TGCGCCAGCAGCCAAGATAGGGGGACGAACTATGGCTACACCTTC | CASSQDRGTNYGYTF | many | NA | TRBJ1-2 | TRBV4-1
TGTGCCAGCAGCTTAGCGATGGCAGGAGACTCACCATATGGCTACACCTTC | CASSLAMAGDSPYGYTF | NA | NA | TRBJ1-2 | TRBV7-9
TGTGCCAGCATAGGTGTTAGCACAGATACGCAGTATTTT | CASIGVSTDTQYF | NA | NA | TRBJ2-3 | TRBV2
TGTGCCAGCTCACCACGGACAGATAATGAAAAACTGTTTTTT | CASSPRTDNEKLFF | many | NA | TRBJ1-4 | TRBV18
TGTGCCAGCAGCTTCGGGAGACAGACCGGGGAGCTGTTTTTT | CASSFGRQTGELFF | few | NA | TRBJ2-2 | TRBV7-2
TGCGCCAGCAGCTTGGGAGACAGGGCATCTGGAAACACCATATATTTT | CASSLGDRASGNTIYF | NA | TRBD1 | TRBJ1-3 | TRBV5-1
TGTGCCTGGAGTGGACTGGGGACAGGGGTTAAAATAAACTATGGCTACACCTTC | CAWSGLGTGVKINYGYTF | few | TRBD1 | TRBJ1-2 | TRBV30
TGCAGTGCTACATTTTACAATGAGCAGTTCTTC | CSATFYNEQFF | few | NA | TRBJ2-1 | TRBV20-1
TGCGCCAGCAGCCAAGATAGGGCACAGTCCACCGGGGAGCTGTTTTTT | CASSQDRAQSTGELFF | many | NA | TRBJ2-2 | TRBV4-3
TGTGCCAGCAGCGTAGCGGGTTTTCGGGGTACGGGCTCTGGGGCCAACGTCCTGACTTTC | CASSVAGFRGTGSGANVLTF | many | NA | TRBJ2-6 | TRBV9
TGTGCCAGCAGCTTATCGGTACGAGCCTACAATGAGCAGTTCTTC | CASSLSVRAYNEQFF | NA | NA | TRBJ2-1 | TRBV7-6
TGTGCCTGGATGATGGACCCTAACTATGGCTACACCTTC | CAWMMDPNYGYTF | NA | NA | TRBJ1-2 | TRBV30
TGTGCCAGCAGTTACTCGCGGACTAGCGGGAGCGAAGATACGCAGTATTTT | CASSYSRTSGSEDTQYF | few | TRBD2 | TRBJ2-3 | TRBV6-6
TGTGCCAGCAGTTGGACTAGCGGGGGGCCCTACGAGCAGTACTTC | CASSWTSGGPYEQYF | many | TRBD2 | TRBJ2-7 | TRBV12-3/TRBV12-4
TGTGCCAGCAGTTCTAGCTCCCTGGAGCTGTTTTTT | CASSSSSLELFF | few | NA | TRBJ2-2 | TRBV7-2
TGTGCCAGCAGCCGGGACAGGGCGGGGGAGCAGTACTTC | CASSRDRAGEQYF | NA | TRBD1 | TRBJ2-7 | TRBV6-5
TGTGCCAGCAGCTTAGGGGATACGCTACGCAATGAGCAGTTCTTC | CASSLGDTLRNEQFF | many | NA | TRBJ2-1 | TRBV7-9